This entry is about one TCR beta chain. The data originate from a study of PD-L1 blockade in urothelial cancer. Study at large: Earlier, patients had received 0 to 3 chemotherapy regimens. Blood samples had a median of 141,255 T cells, 80,000 to 85,000 unique TCRs, and clonality 0.08 to 0.09.

Spiking each PCR with synthetic TCR analog templates was performed. The assay was immunoSEQ multiplex PCR, and TCRdb's table has in-frame clones only and misses some. This sample has tens of thousands of clones, with about 80% found just once. The V gene lost 1 base and the J gene lost 0 bases, with 4 bases spanning the gap. CDR1 is SGHAT, CDR2 FQNNGV, per germline. The CDR3 totals 14 residues. The chain recombines TRBV11-2 with TRBJ1-3; D is uncertain. The receptor was derived from a man aged 65-85 years with urothelial cancer. The sequencing here drew on PBMCs, taken around atezolizumab (anti-PD-L1) treatment. DNA of the CDR3: TGTGCCAGCAGCTTAGCTCTCTCTGGAAACACCATATATTTT. Its translation: CASSLALSGNTIYF.